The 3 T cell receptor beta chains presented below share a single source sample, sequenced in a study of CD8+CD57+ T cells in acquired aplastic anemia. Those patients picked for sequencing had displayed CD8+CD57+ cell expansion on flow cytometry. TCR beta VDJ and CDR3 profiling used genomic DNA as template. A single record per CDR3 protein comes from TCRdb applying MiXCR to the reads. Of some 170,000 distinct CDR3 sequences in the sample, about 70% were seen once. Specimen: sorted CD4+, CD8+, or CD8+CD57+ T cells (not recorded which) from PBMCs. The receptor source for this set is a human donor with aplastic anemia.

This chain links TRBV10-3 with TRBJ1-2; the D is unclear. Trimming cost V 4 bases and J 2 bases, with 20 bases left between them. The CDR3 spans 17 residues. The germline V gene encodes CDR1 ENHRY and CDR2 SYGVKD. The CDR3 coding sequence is TGTGCCATCAGTGTAGAAGAGGACGCAATCGGGAACTATGGCTACACCTTC. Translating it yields CAISVEEDAIGNYGYTF.

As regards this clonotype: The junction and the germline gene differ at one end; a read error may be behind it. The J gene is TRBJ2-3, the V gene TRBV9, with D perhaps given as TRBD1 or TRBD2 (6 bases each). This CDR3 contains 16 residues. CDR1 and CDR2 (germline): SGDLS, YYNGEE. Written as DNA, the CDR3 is TGTGCCGGCAGCGTAGGCGGGACAACTAGCACAGATACGCAGTATTTT. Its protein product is CAGSVGGTTSTDTQYF. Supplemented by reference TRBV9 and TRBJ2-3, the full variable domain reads DSGVTQTPKHLITATGQRVTLRCSPRSGDLSVYWYQQSLDQGLQFLIQYYNGEERAKGNILERFSAQQFPDLHSELNLSSLELGDSALYFCAGSVGGTTSTDTQYFGPGTRLTVL.

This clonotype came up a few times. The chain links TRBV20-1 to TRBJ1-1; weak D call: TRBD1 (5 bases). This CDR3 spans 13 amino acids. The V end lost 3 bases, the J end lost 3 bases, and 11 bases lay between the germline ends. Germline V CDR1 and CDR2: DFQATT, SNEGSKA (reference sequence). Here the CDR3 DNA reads TGCAGTGCTAGGCAGGGAGGTGACACTGAAGCTTTCTTT. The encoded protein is CSARQGGDTEAFF.